This TCR beta chain was recovered during a study of blood T cells in healthy people across ages. Each donor's blood draw was 7.5 to 10 milliliters of peripheral blood. Per sample, extraction of total RNA gave at least 5.5 micrograms in every case. Unmatched junction bases numbered 9, after V lost 8 bases and J lost 3 bases. This CDR3 comprises 15 residues. CDR1 is KGHSH, CDR2 LQKENI, per germline. A second PCR of 7 to 11 cycles used a sample-barcoded 5' primer and a J-beta primer mix. Every cDNA molecule bore a tag from a template-switch adaptor containing 12 random nucleotides. TCRdb fed the 5' RACE reads into MiXCR, producing one record per CDR3 protein. In the table there are some 690,000 distinct CDR3 sequences, 22% of which are singletons.

The clonotype comes from a man in his 70s in good health. This chain joins TRBV18 and TRBJ2-1, with TRBD2 matching 8 bases. The sequenced sample consisted of blood. CDR3 region: CASKSGLANYNEQFF. The CDR3 DNA reads TGTGCCAGCAAGTCCGGACTAGCCAACTACAATGAGCAGTTCTTC.